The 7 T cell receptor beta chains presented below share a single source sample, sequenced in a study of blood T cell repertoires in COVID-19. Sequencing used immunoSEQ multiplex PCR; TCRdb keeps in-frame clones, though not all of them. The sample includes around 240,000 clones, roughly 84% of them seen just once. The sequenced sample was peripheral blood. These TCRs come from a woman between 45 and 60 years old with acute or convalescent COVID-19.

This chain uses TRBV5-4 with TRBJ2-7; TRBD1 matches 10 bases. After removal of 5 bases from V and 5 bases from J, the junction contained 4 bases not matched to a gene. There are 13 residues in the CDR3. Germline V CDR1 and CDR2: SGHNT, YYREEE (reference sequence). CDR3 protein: CASRRDRGNEQYF. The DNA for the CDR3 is TGTGCCAGCAGGAGGGACAGGGGTAACGAGCAGTACTTC.

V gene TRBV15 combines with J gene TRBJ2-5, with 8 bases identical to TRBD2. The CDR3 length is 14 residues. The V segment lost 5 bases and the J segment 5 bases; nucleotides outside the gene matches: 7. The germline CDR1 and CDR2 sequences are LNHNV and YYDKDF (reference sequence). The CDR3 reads CATSPASGGETQYF. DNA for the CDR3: TGTGCCACCAGCCCTGCGTCGGGGGGGGAGACCCAGTACTTC.

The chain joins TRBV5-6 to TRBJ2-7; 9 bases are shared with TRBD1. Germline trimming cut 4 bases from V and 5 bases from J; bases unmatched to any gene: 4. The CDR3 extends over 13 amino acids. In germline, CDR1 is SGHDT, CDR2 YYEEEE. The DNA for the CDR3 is TGTGCCAGCAGCAGGGACAGGGCGAACGAGCAGTACTTC. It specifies CASSRDRANEQYF. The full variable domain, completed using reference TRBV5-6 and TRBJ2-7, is DAGVTQSPTHLIKTRGQQVTLRCSPKSGHDTVSWYQQALGQGPQFIFQYYEEEERQRGNFPDRFSGHQFPNYSSELNVNALLLGDSALYLCASSRDRANEQYFGPGTRLTVT.

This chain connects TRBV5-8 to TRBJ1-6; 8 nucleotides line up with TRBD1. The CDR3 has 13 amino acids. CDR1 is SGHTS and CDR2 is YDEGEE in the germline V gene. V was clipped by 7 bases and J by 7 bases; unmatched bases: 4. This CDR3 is CASGRDRNSPLHF. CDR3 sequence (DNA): TGTGCCAGCGGCCGGGACAGGAATTCACCCCTCCACTTT.

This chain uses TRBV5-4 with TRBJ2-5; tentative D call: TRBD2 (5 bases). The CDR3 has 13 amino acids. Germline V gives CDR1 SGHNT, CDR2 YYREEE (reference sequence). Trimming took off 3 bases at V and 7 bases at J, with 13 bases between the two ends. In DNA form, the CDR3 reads TGTGCCAGCAGCTCCGGAGGTCCAGGGACCCAGTACTTC. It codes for CASSSGGPGTQYF.

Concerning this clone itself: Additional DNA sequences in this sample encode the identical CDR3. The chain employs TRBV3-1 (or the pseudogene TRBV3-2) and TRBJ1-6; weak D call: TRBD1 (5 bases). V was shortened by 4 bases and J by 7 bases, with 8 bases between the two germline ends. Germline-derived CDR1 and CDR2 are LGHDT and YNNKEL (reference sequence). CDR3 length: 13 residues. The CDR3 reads CASSLGGNSPLHF. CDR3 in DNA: TGTGCCAGCAGCCTGGGGGGGAATTCACCCCTCCACTTT.

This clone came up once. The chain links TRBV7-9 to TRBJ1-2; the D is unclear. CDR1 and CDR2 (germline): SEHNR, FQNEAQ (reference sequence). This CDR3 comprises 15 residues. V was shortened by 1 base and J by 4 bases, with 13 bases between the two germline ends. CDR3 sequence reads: CASSLVSTVSYGYTF. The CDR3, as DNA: TGTGCCAGCAGCTTAGTATCTACAGTGTCCTATGGCTACACCTTC.